This T cell receptor (beta chain) was sequenced in a study of cytomegalovirus exposure and HLA in healthy donors. Each donor was healthy, and each was a bone marrow donor. Study findings and constraints: Solely CMV serostatus was available to characterize immune exposure. Later genetic work tied a missense DCLRE1C variant to beta-chain V and J trimming.

PCR employed 60 Vbeta and 13 Jbeta primers. The protocol was immunoSEQ multiplex PCR, while the TCRdb copy is restricted to in-frame clones and leaves out a portion. The sample comprises roughly 95,000 clones, 80% to 90% of which are singletons, and around 3.2% rests with the top ten. A word on this clone: Antigen: not known.

The source is a man aged 30-40 years in good health and CMV-seropositive. The sample taken for sequencing was PBMCs.

Here the CDR3 reads CASSIGQYQETQYF. DNA of the CDR3: TGTGCCAGTAGTATTGGGCAGTACCAAGAGACCCAGTACTTC. The chain joins TRBV19 to TRBJ2-5, with D unresolved. This CDR3 spans 14 amino acids. Trimming left V 3 bases short and J 0 bases short, with 8 bases between. Germline-derived CDR1 and CDR2 are LNHDA and SQIVND (reference sequence). The whole variable domain, remainder taken from reference TRBV19 and TRBJ2-5, is DGGITQSPKYLFRKEGQNVTLSCEQNLNHDAMYWYRQDPGQGLRLIYYSQIVNDFQKGDIAEGYSVSREKKESFPLTVTSAQKNPTAFYLCASSIGQYQETQYFGPGTRLLVL.